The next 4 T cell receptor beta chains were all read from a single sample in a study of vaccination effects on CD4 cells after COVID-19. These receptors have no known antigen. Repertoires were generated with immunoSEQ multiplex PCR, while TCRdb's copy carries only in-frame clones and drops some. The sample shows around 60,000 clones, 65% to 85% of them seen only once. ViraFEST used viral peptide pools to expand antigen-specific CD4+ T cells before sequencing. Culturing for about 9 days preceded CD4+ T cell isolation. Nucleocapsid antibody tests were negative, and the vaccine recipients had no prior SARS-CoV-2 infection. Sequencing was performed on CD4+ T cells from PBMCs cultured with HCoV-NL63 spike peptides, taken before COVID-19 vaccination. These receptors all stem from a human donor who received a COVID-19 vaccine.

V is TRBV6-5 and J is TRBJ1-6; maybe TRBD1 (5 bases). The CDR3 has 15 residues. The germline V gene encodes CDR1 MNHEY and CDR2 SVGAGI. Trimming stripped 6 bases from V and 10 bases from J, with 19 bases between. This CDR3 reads CASSLQVGGWSPLHF. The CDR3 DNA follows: TGTGCCAGCAGCCTACAGGTTGGGGGGTGGTCACCCCTCCACTTT.

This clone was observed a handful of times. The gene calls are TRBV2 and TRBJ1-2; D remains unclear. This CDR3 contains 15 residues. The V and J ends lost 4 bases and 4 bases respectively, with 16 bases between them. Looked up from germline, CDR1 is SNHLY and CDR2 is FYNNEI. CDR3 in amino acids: CASSGVQARLYGYTF. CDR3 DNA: TGTGCCAGCAGTGGTGTCCAGGCAAGACTCTATGGCTACACCTTC.

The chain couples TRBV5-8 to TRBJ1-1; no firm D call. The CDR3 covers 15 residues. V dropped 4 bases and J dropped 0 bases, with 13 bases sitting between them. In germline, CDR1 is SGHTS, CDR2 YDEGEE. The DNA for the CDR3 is TGTGCCAGCAGCCGAACCCCCCCCCTGAACACTGAAGCTTTCTTT. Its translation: CASSRTPPLNTEAFF.

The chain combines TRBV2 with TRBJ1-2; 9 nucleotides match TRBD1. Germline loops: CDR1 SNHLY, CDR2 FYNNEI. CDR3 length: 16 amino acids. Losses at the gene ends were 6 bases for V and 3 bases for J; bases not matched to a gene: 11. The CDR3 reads CASRTAGTGSYYGYTF. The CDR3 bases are TGTGCCAGCAGAACGGCCGGGACAGGGTCATACTATGGCTACACCTTC.